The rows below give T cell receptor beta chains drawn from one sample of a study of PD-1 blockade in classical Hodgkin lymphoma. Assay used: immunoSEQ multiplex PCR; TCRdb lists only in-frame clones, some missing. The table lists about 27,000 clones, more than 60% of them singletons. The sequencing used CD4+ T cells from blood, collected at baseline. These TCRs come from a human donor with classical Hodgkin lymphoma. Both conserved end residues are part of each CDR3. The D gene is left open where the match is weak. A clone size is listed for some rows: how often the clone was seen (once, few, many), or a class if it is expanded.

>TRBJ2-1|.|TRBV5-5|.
TGTGCCAGCAACCCCCCTGACGGGAACAATGAGCAGTTCTTC
CASNPPDGNNEQFF
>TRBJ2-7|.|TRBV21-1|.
TGTGCCAGCAGCCGGGATGGGGGACCCTACGAGCAGTACTTC
CASSRDGGPYEQYF
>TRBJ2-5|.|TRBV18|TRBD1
TGTGCCAGCTCACCGGGGGACAGCCTATTCCAAGAGACCCAGTACTTC
CASSPGDSLFQETQYF
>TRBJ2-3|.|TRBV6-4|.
TGTGCCAGCAGTGCTCAGGGGGGGGGCACAGATACGCAGTATTTT
CASSAQGGGTDTQYF
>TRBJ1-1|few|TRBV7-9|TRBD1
TGTGCCAGCAGCTTAGCGATGCAGGGGGATACTGAAGCTTTCTTT
CASSLAMQGDTEAFF
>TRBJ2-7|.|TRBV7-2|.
TGTGCCAGCAGCTTAGATAGGGGTTCCTACGAGCAGTACTTC
CASSLDRGSYEQYF
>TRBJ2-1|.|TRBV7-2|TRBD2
TGTGCCAGCAGCGGGGGCCTAGCGGGGGCCTACAATGAGCAGTTCTTC
CASSGGLAGAYNEQFF
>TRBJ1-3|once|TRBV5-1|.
TGCGCCAGCAGCCTAAGACAGAGCTCTGGAAACACCATATATTTT
CASSLRQSSGNTIYF
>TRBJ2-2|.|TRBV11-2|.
TGTGCCAGCAGCTTAGAGGGACTGACCACCGGGGAGCTGTTTTTT
CASSLEGLTTGELFF
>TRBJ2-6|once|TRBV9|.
TGTGCCAGCGTTGGGACTCCTCATATCTCTGGGGCCAACGTCCTGACTTTC
CASVGTPHISGANVLTF
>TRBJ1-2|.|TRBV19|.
TGTGCCAGTAGTATAGATCTAAACAGGGCCCATGGCTACACCTTC
CASSIDLNRAHGYTF
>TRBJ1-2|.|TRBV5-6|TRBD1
TGTGCCAGCAGCTTGACGGACAGGGGGTCTGGCTACACCTTC
CASSLTDRGSGYTF